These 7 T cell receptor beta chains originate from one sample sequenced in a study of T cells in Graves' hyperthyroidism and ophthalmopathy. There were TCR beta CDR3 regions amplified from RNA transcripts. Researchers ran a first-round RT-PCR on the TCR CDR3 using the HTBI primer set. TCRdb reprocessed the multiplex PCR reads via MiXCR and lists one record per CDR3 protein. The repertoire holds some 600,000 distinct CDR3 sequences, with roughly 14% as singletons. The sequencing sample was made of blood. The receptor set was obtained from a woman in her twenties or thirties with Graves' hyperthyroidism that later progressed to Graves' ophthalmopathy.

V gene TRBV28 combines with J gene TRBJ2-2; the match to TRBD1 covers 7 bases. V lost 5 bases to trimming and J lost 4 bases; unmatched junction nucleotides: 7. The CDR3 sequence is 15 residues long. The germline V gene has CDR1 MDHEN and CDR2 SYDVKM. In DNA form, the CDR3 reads TGTGCCAGCAGTCCATCAGACAGGGTCACCGGGGAGCTGTTTTTT. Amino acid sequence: CASSPSDRVTGELFF.

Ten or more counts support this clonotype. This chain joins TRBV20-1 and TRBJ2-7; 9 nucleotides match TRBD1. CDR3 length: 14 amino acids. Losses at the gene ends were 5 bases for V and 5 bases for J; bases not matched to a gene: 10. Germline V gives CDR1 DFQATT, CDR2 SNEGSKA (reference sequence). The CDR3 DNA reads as TGCAGTGCTCGGCCGGGACAGGGTTTCAACGAGCAGTACTTC. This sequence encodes CSARPGQGFNEQYF.

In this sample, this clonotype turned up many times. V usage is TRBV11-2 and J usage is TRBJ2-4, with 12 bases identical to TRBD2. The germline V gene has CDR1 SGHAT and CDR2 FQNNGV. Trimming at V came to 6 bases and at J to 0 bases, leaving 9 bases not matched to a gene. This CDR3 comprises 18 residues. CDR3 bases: TGTGCCAGCAGACCAGGGACTAGCGGGTTACTAGCCAAAAACATTCAGTACTTC. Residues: CASRPGTSGLLAKNIQYF.

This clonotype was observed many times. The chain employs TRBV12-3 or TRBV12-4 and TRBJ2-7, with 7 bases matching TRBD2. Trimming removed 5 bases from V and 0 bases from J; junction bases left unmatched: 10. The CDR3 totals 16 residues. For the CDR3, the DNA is TGTGCCAGCAGTCCTCCGGTCGGGGGGAGCTCCTACGAGCAGTACTTC. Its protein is CASSPPVGGSSYEQYF.

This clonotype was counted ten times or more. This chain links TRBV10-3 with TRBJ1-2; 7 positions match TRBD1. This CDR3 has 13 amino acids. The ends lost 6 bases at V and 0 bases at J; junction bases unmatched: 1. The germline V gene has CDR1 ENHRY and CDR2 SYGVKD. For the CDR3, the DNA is TGTGCCATCAGCGGGACAGCTAACTATGGCTACACCTTC. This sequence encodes CAISGTANYGYTF.

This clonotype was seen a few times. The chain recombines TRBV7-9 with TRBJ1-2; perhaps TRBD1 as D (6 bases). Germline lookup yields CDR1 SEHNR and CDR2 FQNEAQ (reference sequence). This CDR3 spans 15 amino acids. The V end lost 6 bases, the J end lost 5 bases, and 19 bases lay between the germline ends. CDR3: CASREIQGFGYGYTF. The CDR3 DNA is TGTGCCAGCAGGGAAATACAGGGTTTCGGGTATGGCTACACCTTC.

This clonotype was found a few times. CDR3 loop: CASSHPLEGGREYNEQFF. The CDR3 DNA is TGCGCCAGCAGCCACCCCCTAGAGGGCGGGAGGGAATACAATGAGCAGTTCTTC. The V gene is TRBV4-1, the J gene TRBJ2-1, with TRBD2 identical over 9 bases. V gave up 3 bases and J gave up 4 bases; unmatched junction bases: 13. Per the germline V gene, CDR1 is MGHRA and CDR2 is YSYEKL. The CDR3 covers 18 residues.